This is a list of T cell receptor beta chains from one sample in a study of shared clonotypes between healthy human individuals. Measured with immunoSEQ multiplex PCR; TCRdb has only the in-frame clones, and not every one. The table includes roughly 2.4 million clones, 90% to 96% detected once. The sequenced sample was naive CD4+ T cells sorted from blood. Every receptor here comes from a man between 18 and 35 years old in good health. The CDR3 runs from the conserved cysteine through the conserved F or W. The D gene is left open where the match is weak. Not all rows give a size; the values are once, few, many and, for expanded clones, a class.

J: TRBJ1-3
size: -
D: -
V: TRBV4-3
DNA: TGCGCCAGCAGCCAAGATCTCGGAACAGGGACTGGAAACACCATATATTTT
CDR3: CASSQDLGTGTGNTIYF

J: TRBJ2-3
size: -
D: TRBD2
V: TRBV5-1
DNA: TGCGCCAGCAGCTTTGGGCTAGCGGGGATAGATACGCAGTATTTT
CDR3: CASSFGLAGIDTQYF

J: TRBJ1-1
size: -
D: -
V: TRBV10-2
DNA: TGCGCCAGCAGTTTGACAAGTTATAACACTGAAGCTTTCTTT
CDR3: CASSLTSYNTEAFF

J: TRBJ2-1
size: -
D: -
V: TRBV27
DNA: TGTGCCAGCAGTTTAGCTAAAAGTCTCGGATTTTACAATGAGCAGTTCTTC
CDR3: CASSLAKSLGFYNEQFF

J: TRBJ2-7
size: once
D: TRBD2
V: TRBV29-1
DNA: TGCAGCGCCGGAGGCGGGGGCTACGAGCAGTACTTC
CDR3: CSAGGGGYEQYF

J: TRBJ1-1
size: -
D: -
V: TRBV18
DNA: TGTGCCAGCTCACCCATCGACCTTCGGGCCACTGAAGCTTTCTTT
CDR3: CASSPIDLRATEAFF

J: TRBJ1-6
size: -
D: -
V: TRBV6-5
DNA: TGTGCCACCAAGAGAGGAATGGATTCACCCCTCCACTTT
CDR3: CATKRGMDSPLHF

J: TRBJ2-7
size: -
D: TRBD1
V: TRBV19
DNA: TGTGCCAGTAGTAACGTCAGGGGGCGTGGCGAGCAGTACTTC
CDR3: CASSNVRGRGEQYF

J: TRBJ2-7
size: -
D: -
V: TRBV5-6
DNA: TGTGCCAGCAGCTTAGTGGGGACCCTCTACGAGCAGTACTTC
CDR3: CASSLVGTLYEQYF

J: TRBJ2-7
size: -
D: -
V: TRBV5-1
DNA: TGCGCCAGCAGCTTGCAGTATGGCAGCCCCGAGCAGTACTTC
CDR3: CASSLQYGSPEQYF

J: TRBJ1-1
size: -
D: -
V: TRBV7-9
DNA: TGTGCCAGCAGCGCTCGAGCTTTCTTT
CDR3: CASSARAFF

J: TRBJ1-1
size: -
D: TRBD1
V: TRBV28
DNA: TGTGCCAGCAGTGTCCGAGGGGGCGGTGGCACTGAAGCTTTCTTT
CDR3: CASSVRGGGGTEAFF

J: TRBJ1-1
size: -
D: -
V: TRBV19
DNA: TGTGCCAGTACCCCTGCCCGGTTTGGAGACAGCCCGAACACTGAAGCTTTCTTT
CDR3: CASTPARFGDSPNTEAFF

J: TRBJ1-1
size: -
D: TRBD1
V: TRBV5-4
DNA: TGTGCCAGCAGCCATCCGGCAGGGGGGCACACTGAAGCTTTCTTT
CDR3: CASSHPAGGHTEAFF

J: TRBJ2-3
size: -
D: -
V: TRBV5-1
DNA: TGCGCCAGCAGCTCTGGACAGAGCACAGATACGCAGTATTTT
CDR3: CASSSGQSTDTQYF

J: TRBJ2-1
size: -
D: TRBD1
V: TRBV7-2
DNA: TGTGCCAGCAGCTTAGTCGGATCGACAGGGCTTAATGAGCAGTTCTTC
CDR3: CASSLVGSTGLNEQFF

J: TRBJ2-2
size: -
D: -
V: TRBV5-4
DNA: TGTGCCAGCAGCTTGGCCAGAGGGGGATTTAACACCGGGGAGCTGTTTTTT
CDR3: CASSLARGGFNTGELFF

J: TRBJ2-7
size: -
D: TRBD2
V: TRBV6-5
DNA: TGTGCCAGCAGTTCCTCTCGAGCGGGAGTAAACGAGCAGTACTTC
CDR3: CASSSSRAGVNEQYF

J: TRBJ2-5
size: -
D: -
V: TRBV19
DNA: TGTGCCAGTAGCGTAATGAATCGACAAGAGACCCAGTACTTC
CDR3: CASSVMNRQETQYF

J: TRBJ2-1
size: -
D: -
V: TRBV10-2
DNA: TGCGCCAGCAGTGAACTCAATGAGCAGTTCTTC
CDR3: CASSELNEQFF

J: TRBJ2-5
size: -
D: -
V: TRBV7-2
DNA: TGTGCCAGCAGCCCGAAGGGGGGGACCCAGTACTTC
CDR3: CASSPKGGTQYF

J: TRBJ2-7
size: -
D: -
V: TRBV11-2
DNA: TGTGCCAGCAGCTTATTTCGGGACGCCACCTACGAGCAGTACTTC
CDR3: CASSLFRDATYEQYF

J: TRBJ1-4
size: few
D: TRBD1
V: TRBV28
DNA: TGTGCCAGCAGTTCGGGCAGGGGGCATGAAAAACTGTTTTTT
CDR3: CASSSGRGHEKLFF

J: TRBJ2-2
size: -
D: -
V: TRBV18
DNA: TGTGCCAGCTCACAGGGGAACTCCGGGGAGCTGTTTTTT
CDR3: CASSQGNSGELFF

J: TRBJ2-7
size: -
D: TRBD2
V: TRBV18
DNA: TGTGCCAGCTCACCCAGGGAGGGGTCCTACGAGCAGTACTTC
CDR3: CASSPREGSYEQYF

J: TRBJ2-3
size: once
D: -
V: TRBV15
DNA: TGTGCCACCAGCAGAGATATCACAGATACGCAGTATTTT
CDR3: CATSRDITDTQYF

J: TRBJ1-4
size: -
D: -
V: TRBV10-3
DNA: TGTGCCTCCAGTCGGGACTTTAATGAAAAACTGTTTTTT
CDR3: CASSRDFNEKLFF

J: TRBJ1-1
size: once
D: TRBD1
V: TRBV4-1
DNA: TGCGCCAGCAGCAACACAGGGGGAGGGACTGAAGCTTTCTTT
CDR3: CASSNTGGGTEAFF

J: TRBJ2-2
size: -
D: -
V: TRBV19
DNA: TGTGCCAGTGAAAACTCCTGGACCTTGAACACCGGGGAGCTGTTTTTT
CDR3: CASENSWTLNTGELFF

J: TRBJ2-1
size: -
D: TRBD1
V: TRBV30
DNA: TGTGCCTGGACAGGGGGCCCAGCCGAGTTCTTC
CDR3: CAWTGGPAEFF

J: TRBJ2-5
size: -
D: -
V: TRBV19
DNA: TGTGCCAGTAGTTCCGGGAAGACAAGGGAGACCCAGTACTTC
CDR3: CASSSGKTRETQYF

J: TRBJ2-2
size: -
D: -
V: TRBV7-6
DNA: TGTGCCAGCAGCTTAATGGGGGGAAACACCGGGGAGCTGTTTTTT
CDR3: CASSLMGGNTGELFF

J: TRBJ2-3
size: -
D: -
V: TRBV7-2
DNA: TGTGCCAGCAGCTTAGCCGGGCCGGGTACGGATACGCAGTATTTT
CDR3: CASSLAGPGTDTQYF

J: TRBJ2-2
size: -
D: -
V: TRBV6-1
DNA: TGTGCCAGCAGCCTGAACATCGGGGAGCTGTTTTTT
CDR3: CASSLNIGELFF

J: TRBJ2-7
size: -
D: TRBD1
V: TRBV6-1
DNA: TGTGCCAGTACTAACCGGGACAGGGGGTCCTACGAGCAGTACTTC
CDR3: CASTNRDRGSYEQYF